This passage covers 9 T cell receptor beta chains from one sample sequenced in a study of regulatory T cells in long-lasting Graves disease. CDR3-region Arm-PCR and iRepertoire HTBI primers produced the TCR beta libraries. Each CDR3 protein is one row after TCRdb ran MiXCR on the multiplex PCR reads. In the table there are 560,000 or so distinct CDR3 sequences, approximately 16% of which are singletons. Sample time point: newly diagnosed GD, antithyroid drugs for less than 3 months. PBMC RNA served as the TCR library source. Another study also made use of these data, one on T cells in Graves' hyperthyroidism and ophthalmopathy.

This specimen was peripheral blood mononuclear cells (PBMCs), taken at new diagnosis, from a patient treated with antithyroid drugs. All receptors come from a man between 18 and 35 years old with Graves disease.

This clonotype was recorded many times. The J gene is TRBJ2-7, the V gene TRBV30, with D tentatively TRBD2 (7 bases). CDR1 is GTSNPN, CDR2 SVGIG, per germline (reference sequence). Trimming removed 1 base from V and 5 bases from J, with 18 bases in between. The CDR3 extends over 15 amino acids. CDR3 sequence reads: CAWSALGREGDEQYF. CDR3 DNA sequence: TGTGCCTGGAGTGCGCTGGGCAGGGAGGGGGACGAGCAGTACTTC.

In the case of this clonotype: Because it lacks the conserved phenylalanine or tryptophan at the end, this CDR3 is likely a read error. The chain combines TRBV11-2 with TRBJ2-3; 8 bases match TRBD2. Germline V gene data show CDR1 as SGHAT and CDR2 as FQNNGV. After removal of 2 bases from V and 3 bases from J, the junction contained 4 bases not matched to a gene. The length of the CDR3 is 15 residues. CDR3 nucleotides: TGTGCCAGCAGCTTACCGCCGGGGGGGACAGATACGCAGTATTAT. The encoded protein is CASSLPPGGTDTQYY.

This clonotype was seen a handful of times. The rearrangement links TRBV4-1 to TRBJ1-5; D call uncertain. CDR1 MGHRA and CDR2 YSYEKL come from the germline V gene. Deletions cut 4 bases from V and 0 bases from J, with 16 bases between. The CDR3 has 17 residues. The DNA of the CDR3 is TGCGCCAGCAGCCTAATTGGAGGCAGCAATAGCAATCAGCCCCAGCATTTT. This translates into CASSLIGGSNSNQPQHF.

Regarding this clonotype: This may arise from a read error, as a much more abundant clone is one base away. The CDR3 nucleotides are TGTGCCAGCAGTATGGACAGGGAATATGGCTGCACCTTC. It yields the protein CASSMDREYGCTF. The V gene is TRBV2, the J gene TRBJ1-2; 8 nucleotides agree with TRBD1. CDR3 length: 13 amino acids. The V gene's germline CDR1 is SNHLY and CDR2 FYNNEI.

This clonotype came up a few times. Written as DNA, the CDR3 is TGTGCCAGCAGCCCGGAGGGACAGGACAATGAGCAGTTCTTC. Translation gives CASSPEGQDNEQFF. The chain has TRBV3-1 and TRBJ2-1, with 8 positions matching TRBD1. Germline assignment: CDR1 LGHDT and CDR2 YNNKEL (reference sequence). Losses at the gene ends were 4 bases for V and 5 bases for J; bases not matched to a gene: 4. This CDR3 spans 14 amino acids.

This clonotype was seen many times. The chain uses TRBV6-2 or TRBV6-3 and TRBJ1-1; TRBD1 agrees at 7 bases. The length of the CDR3 is 14 residues. The V segment lost 5 bases and the J segment 4 bases; nucleotides outside the gene matches: 7. In germline, CDR1 is MNHEY, CDR2 SVGEGT. DNA for the CDR3: TGTGCCAGCAGTGATGAGCACAGGGGCACTGAAGCTTTCTTT. Translation: CASSDEHRGTEAFF.

This clonotype has at least ten counts. The chain uses TRBV7-9 and TRBJ2-1, with D perhaps given as TRBD1 or TRBD2 (6 bases each). This CDR3 spans 15 amino acids. CDR1 SEHNR and CDR2 FQNEAQ come from the germline V gene (reference sequence). V lost 5 bases and J 2 bases, leaving 13 bases between the germline ends. In nucleotides, the CDR3 is TGTGCCAGCAGCCGAGGGGGAGGTACCTACAATGAGCAGTTCTTC. Translation gives CASSRGGGTYNEQFF.

This clonotype showed up many times. The chain links TRBV7-9 to TRBJ1-1, with a possible D match to TRBD1 (6 bases). Deletions cut 2 bases from V and 6 bases from J, with 19 bases between. The V gene's germline CDR1 is SEHNR and CDR2 FQNEAQ (reference sequence). The CDR3 contains 16 residues. CDR3 sequence reads: CASSLNDGGGGPEAFF. The CDR3 DNA sequence: TGTGCCAGCAGCTTAAACGATGGAGGAGGGGGACCTGAAGCTTTCTTT.

This clonotype has just a few counts. The chain links TRBV5-1 to TRBJ1-1; D perhaps matches TRBD1 (5 bases). Germline V CDR1 and CDR2: SGHRS, YFSETQ. The CDR3 runs to 16 residues. V lost 0 bases to trimming and J lost 4 bases, with 16 bases between them. In nucleotides, the CDR3 is TGCGCCAGCAGCTTGGGGGGGGGGGAACATGGCACTGAAGCTTTCTTT. Protein sequence: CASSLGGGEHGTEAFF.